This T cell receptor beta chain came from a study of T cell responses to AZD1222 COVID-19 vaccine. Whole-study context: Analysis merged second doses at about 4 or about 12 weeks.

Data came from immunoSEQ multiplex PCR; TCRdb stores just in-frame clones and leaves some out. The table shows around 110,000 clones, with more than 85% occurring only once. Remarks on this clone: The antigen is unknown.

The CDR3 is 16 residues long. CDR1 is LNHDA and CDR2 is SQIVND in the germline V gene (reference sequence). Trimming removed 8 bases at V and 0 bases at J, with 16 bases between. Notes on the study in general: The donor cohort was predominantly white British with a female majority, and clonal diversity may have been underestimated. Spike-specific TCR breadth and depth went up after people got two AZD1222 doses.

The chain employs TRBV19 and TRBJ2-2; D might be TRBD1 (6 bases). Sequenced here: peripheral blood, sampled on day 0 of AZD1222 vaccination. The receptor comes from an adult in good health. The chain's CDR3 is CASLGTGTPNTGELFF. The CDR3 DNA reads as TGTGCCAGTTTGGGAACCGGGACACCGAACACCGGGGAGCTGTTTTTT.